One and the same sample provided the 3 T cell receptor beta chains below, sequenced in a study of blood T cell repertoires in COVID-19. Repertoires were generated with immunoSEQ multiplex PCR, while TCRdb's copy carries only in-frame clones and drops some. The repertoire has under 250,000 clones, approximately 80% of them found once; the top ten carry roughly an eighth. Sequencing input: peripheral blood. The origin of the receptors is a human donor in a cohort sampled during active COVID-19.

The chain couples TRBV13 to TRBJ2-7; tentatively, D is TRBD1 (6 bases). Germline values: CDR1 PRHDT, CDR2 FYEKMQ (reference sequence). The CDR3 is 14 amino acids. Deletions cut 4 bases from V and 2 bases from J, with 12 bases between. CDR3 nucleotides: TGTGCCAGCAGCTGGGGGCAGGGACCCTACGAGCAGTACTTC. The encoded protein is CASSWGQGPYEQYF. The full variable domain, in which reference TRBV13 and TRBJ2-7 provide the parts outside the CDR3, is AAGVIQSPRHLIKEKRETATLKCYPIPRHDTVYWYQQGPGQDPQFLISFYEKMQSDKGSIPDRFSAQQFSDYHSELNMSSLELGDSALYFCASSWGQGPYEQYFGPGTRLTVT.

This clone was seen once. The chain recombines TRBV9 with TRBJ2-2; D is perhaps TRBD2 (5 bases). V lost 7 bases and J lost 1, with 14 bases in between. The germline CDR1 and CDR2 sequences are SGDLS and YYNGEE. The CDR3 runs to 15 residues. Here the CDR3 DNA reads TGTGCCAGCGGCCTGGACTTCCTGAACACCGGGGAGCTGTTTTTT. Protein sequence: CASGLDFLNTGELFF.

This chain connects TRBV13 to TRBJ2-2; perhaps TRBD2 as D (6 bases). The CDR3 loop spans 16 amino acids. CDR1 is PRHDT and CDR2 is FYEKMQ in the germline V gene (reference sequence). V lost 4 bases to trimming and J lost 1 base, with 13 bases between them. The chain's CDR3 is CASSSPGLLNTGELFF. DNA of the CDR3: TGTGCCAGCAGCTCCCCGGGACTCTTGAACACCGGGGAGCTGTTTTTT.